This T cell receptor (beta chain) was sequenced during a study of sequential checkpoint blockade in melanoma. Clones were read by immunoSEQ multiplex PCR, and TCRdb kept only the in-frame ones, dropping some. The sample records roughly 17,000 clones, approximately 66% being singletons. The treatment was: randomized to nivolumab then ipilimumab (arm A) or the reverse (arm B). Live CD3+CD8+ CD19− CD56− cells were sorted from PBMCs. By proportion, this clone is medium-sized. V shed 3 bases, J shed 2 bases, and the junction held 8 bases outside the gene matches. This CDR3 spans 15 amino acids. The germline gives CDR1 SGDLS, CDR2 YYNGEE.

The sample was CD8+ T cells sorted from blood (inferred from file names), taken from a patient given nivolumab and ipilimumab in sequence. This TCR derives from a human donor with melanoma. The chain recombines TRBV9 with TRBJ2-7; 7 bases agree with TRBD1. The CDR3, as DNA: TGTGCCAGCAGCGCTGAGACAGGGCGTACCTACGAGCAGTACTTC. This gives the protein CASSAETGRTYEQYF.